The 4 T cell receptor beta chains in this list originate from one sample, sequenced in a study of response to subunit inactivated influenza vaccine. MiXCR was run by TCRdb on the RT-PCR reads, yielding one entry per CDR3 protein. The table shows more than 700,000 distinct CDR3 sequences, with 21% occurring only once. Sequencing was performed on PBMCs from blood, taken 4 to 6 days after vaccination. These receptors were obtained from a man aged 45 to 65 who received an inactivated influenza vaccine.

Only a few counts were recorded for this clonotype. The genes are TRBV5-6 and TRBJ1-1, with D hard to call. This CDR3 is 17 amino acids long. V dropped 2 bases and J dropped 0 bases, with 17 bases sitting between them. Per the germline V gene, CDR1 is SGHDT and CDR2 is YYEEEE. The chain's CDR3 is CASSLDGLGGLNTEAFF. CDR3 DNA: TGTGCCAGCAGCTTAGATGGGCTGGGAGGGCTGAACACTGAAGCTTTCTTT.

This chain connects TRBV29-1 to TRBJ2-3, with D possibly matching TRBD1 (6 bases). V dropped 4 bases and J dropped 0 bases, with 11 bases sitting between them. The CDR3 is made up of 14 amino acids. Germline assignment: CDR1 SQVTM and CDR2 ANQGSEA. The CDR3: CSVGNRASTDTQYF. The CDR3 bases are TGCAGCGTTGGTAACAGGGCGAGCACAGATACGCAGTATTTT.

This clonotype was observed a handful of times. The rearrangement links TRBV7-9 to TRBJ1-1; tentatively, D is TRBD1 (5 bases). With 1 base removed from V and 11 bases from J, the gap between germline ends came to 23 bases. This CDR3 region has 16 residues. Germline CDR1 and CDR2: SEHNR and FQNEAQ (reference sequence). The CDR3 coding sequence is TGTGCCAGCAGCTTAGGTTTCGGTCGGCAGGGTCTCGGGGCTTTCTTT. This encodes CASSLGFGRQGLGAFF.

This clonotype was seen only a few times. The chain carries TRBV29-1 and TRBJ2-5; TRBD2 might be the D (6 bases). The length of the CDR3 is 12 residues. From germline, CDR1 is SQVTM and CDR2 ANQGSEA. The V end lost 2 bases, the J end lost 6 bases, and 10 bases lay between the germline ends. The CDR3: CSVESREKTQYF. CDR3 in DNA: TGCAGCGTTGAATCTCGGGAGAAGACCCAGTACTTC.